This T cell receptor beta chain was obtained from a study of cytomegalovirus exposure and HLA in healthy donors. A word on this clone: As yet, its antigen is unknown.

13 Jbeta primers and 60 Vbeta primers were used for the PCR. TCRdb's table, derived via immunoSEQ multiplex PCR, lists solely in-frame clones and lacks some. This table holds just under 150,000 clones, roughly 80% found once. The study, taken as a whole, reports: A classifier reportedly called cytomegalovirus status with high sensitivity and specificity.

CDR1 and CDR2 from the germline V gene are SGHTA and FQGNSA. Trimming took 7 bases from V and 4 from J; bases not matched to a gene: 4. The CDR3 contains 14 residues. This chain links TRBV7-2 with TRBJ2-2; 9 bases agree with TRBD1. Sequenced input: PBMCs. The sequence was obtained from a woman in her thirties in good health and CMV-seronegative. The CDR3 DNA sequence: TGTGCCAGCAAGGGACAGGGCGGCACCGGGGAGCTGTTTTTT. It codes for CASKGQGGTGELFF.